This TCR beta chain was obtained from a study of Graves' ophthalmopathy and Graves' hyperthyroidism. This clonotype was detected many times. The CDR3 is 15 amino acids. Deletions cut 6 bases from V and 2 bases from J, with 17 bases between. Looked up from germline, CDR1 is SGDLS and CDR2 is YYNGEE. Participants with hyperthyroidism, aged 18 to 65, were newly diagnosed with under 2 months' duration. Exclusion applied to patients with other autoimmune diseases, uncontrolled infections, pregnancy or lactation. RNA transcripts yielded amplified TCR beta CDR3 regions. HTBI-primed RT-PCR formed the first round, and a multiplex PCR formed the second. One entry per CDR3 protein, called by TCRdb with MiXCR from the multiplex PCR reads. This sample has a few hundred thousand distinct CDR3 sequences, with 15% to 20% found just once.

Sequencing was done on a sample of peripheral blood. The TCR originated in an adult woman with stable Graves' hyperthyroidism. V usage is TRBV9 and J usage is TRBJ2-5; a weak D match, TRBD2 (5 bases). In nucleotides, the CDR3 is TGTGCCAGCACCCCGGGGTCGGGAACACAAGAGACCCAGTACTTC. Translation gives CASTPGSGTQETQYF.